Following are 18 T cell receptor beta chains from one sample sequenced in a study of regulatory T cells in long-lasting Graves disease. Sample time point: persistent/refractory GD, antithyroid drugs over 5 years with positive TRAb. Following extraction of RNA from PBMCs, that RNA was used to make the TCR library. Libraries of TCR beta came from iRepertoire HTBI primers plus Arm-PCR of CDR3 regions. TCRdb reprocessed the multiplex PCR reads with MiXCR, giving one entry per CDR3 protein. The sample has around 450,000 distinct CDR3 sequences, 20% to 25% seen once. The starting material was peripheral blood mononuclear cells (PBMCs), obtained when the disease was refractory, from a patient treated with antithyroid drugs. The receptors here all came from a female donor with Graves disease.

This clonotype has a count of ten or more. In DNA form, the CDR3 reads TGTGCCAGCAGTTCTTACAGGGGGGGAACTGAAGCTTTCTTT. This sequence encodes CASSSYRGGTEAFF. The V gene is TRBV2, the J gene TRBJ1-1; 8 nucleotides match TRBD1. The V gene end was trimmed by 5 bases and the J gene end by 5 bases; junction bases not matched to a gene: 7. The CDR3 loop spans 14 amino acids. Germline V gene data show CDR1 as SNHLY and CDR2 as FYNNEI.

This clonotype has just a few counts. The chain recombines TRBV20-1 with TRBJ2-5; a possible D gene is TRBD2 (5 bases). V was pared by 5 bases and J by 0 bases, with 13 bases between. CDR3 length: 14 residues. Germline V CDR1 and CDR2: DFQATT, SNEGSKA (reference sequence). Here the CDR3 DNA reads TGCAGTGCTTCGGAGGACCGGTACCAAGAGACCCAGTACTTC. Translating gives CSASEDRYQETQYF.

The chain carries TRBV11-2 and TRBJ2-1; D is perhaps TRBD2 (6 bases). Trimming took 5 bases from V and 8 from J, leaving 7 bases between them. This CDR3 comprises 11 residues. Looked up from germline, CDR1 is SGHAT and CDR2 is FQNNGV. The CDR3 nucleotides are TGTGCCAGCAGCGGGACTTATGAGCAGTTCTTC. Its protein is CASSGTYEQFF.

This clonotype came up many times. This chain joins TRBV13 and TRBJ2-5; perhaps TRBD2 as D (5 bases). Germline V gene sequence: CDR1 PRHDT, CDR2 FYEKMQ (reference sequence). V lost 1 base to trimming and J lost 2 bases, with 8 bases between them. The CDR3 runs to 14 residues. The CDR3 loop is CASSLVAIQETQYF. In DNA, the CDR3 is TGTGCCAGCAGCTTAGTAGCGATTCAAGAGACCCAGTACTTC.

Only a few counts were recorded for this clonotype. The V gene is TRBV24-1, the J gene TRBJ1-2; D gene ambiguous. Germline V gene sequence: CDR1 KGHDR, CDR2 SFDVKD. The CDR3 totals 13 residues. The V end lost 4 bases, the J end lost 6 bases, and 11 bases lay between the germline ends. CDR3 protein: CATSEWEDDGYTF. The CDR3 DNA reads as TGTGCCACCAGTGAATGGGAAGACGATGGCTACACCTTC.

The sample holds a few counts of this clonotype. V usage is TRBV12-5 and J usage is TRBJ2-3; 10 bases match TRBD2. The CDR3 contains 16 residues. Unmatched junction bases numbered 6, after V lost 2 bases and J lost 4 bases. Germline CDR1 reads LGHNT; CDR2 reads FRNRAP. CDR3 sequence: CASGLYIAGGPDTQYF. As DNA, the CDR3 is TGTGCTAGTGGTTTGTACATAGCGGGAGGTCCAGATACGCAGTATTTT.

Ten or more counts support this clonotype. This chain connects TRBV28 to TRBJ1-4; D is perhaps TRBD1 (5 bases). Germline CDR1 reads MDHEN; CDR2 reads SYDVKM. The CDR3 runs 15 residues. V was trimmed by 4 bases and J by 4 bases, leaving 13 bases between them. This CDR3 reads CASSSGWGGNEKLFF. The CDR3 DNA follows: TGTGCCAGCAGTTCTGGATGGGGGGGTAATGAAAAACTGTTTTTT.

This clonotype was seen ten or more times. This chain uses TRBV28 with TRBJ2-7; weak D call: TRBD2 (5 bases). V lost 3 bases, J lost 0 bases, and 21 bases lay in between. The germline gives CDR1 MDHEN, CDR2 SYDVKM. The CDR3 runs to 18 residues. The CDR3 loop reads CASSFTLGMAVSSYEQYF. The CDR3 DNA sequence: TGTGCCAGCAGTTTCACCCTCGGGATGGCGGTGAGCTCCTACGAGCAGTACTTC.

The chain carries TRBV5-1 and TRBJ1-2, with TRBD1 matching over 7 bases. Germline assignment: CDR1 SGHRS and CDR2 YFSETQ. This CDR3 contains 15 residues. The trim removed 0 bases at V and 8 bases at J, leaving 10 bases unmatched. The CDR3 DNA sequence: TGCGCCAGCAGCTTGGCCCCCGCGACAGGGAGCGGCTACACCTTC. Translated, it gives CASSLAPATGSGYTF.

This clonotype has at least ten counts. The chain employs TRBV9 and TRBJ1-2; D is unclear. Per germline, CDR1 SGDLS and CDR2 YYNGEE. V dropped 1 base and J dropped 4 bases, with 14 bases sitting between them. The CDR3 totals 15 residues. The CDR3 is CASSVSSVSSYGYTF. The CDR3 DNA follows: TGTGCCAGCAGCGTATCGAGTGTGAGCAGCTATGGCTACACCTTC.

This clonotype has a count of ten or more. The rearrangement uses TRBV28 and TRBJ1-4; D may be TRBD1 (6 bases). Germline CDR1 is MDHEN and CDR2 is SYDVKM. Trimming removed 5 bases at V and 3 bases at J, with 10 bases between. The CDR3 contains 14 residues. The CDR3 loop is CASSVGGPNEKLFF. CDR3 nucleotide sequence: TGTGCCAGCAGTGTAGGGGGGCCTAATGAAAAACTGTTTTTT.

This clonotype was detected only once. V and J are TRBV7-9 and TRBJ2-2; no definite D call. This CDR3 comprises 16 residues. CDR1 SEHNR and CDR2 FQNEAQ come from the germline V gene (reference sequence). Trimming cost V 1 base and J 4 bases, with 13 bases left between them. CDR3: CASSLEAEPSTGELFF. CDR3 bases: TGTGCCAGCAGCTTAGAGGCGGAGCCAAGCACCGGGGAGCTGTTTTTT. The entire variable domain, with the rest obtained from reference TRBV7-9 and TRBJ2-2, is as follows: DTGVSQNPRHKITKRGQNVTFRCDPISEHNRLYWYRQTLGQGPEFLTYFQNEAQLEKSRLLSDRFSAERPKGSFSTLEIQRTEQGDSAMYLCASSLEAEPSTGELFFGEGSRLTVL.

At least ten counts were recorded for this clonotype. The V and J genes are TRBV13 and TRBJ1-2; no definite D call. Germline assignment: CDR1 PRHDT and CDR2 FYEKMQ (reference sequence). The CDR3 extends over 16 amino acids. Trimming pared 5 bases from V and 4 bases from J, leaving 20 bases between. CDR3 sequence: CASSQSVGSWSYGYTF. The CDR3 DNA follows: TGTGCCAGCAGCCAATCCGTTGGGTCGTGGAGCTATGGCTACACCTTC.

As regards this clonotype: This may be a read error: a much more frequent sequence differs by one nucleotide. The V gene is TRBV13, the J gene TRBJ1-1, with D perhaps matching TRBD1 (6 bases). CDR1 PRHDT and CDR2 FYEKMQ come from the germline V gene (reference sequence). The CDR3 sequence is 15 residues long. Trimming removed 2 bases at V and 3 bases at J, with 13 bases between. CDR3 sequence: CASSLKGGLDTEAFF. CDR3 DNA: TGTGCCAGCAGCTTAAAGGGGGGCTTGGACACTGAAGCTTTCTTT. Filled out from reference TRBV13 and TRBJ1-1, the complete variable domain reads AAGVIQSPRHLIKEKRETATLKCYPIPRHDTVYWYQQGPGQDPQFLISFYEKMQSDKGSIPDRFSAQQFSDYHSELNMSSLELGDSALYFCASSLKGGLDTEAFFGQGTRLTVV.

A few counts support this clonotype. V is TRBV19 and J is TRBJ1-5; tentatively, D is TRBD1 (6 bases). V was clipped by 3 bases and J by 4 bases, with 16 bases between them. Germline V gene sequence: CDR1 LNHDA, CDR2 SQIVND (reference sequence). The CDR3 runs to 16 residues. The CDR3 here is CASSMAWVGGNQPQHF. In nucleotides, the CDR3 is TGTGCCAGTAGTATGGCTTGGGTAGGGGGGAATCAGCCCCAGCATTTT.

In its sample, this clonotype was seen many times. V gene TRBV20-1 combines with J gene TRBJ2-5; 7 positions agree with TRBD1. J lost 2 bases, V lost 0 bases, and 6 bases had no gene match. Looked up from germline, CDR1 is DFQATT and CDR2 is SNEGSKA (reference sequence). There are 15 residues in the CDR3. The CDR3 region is CSAREKQGNQETQYF. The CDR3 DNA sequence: TGCAGTGCTAGAGAAAAACAGGGGAATCAAGAGACCCAGTACTTC.

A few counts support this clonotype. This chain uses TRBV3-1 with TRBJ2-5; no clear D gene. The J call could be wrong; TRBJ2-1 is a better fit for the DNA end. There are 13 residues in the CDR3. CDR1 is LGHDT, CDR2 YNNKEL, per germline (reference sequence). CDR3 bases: TGTGCCAGCAGCCAAGGTCCGGGTGATGAGCAGTTCTTC. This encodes CASSQGPGDEQFF.

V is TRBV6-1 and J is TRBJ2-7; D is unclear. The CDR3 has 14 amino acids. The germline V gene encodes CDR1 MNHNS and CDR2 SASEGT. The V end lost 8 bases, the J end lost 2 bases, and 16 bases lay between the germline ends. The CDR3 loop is CASAATSLPYEQYF. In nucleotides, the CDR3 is TGTGCCAGCGCTGCGACATCACTCCCCTACGAGCAGTACTTC.